What follows are 10 T cell receptor beta chains derived from one specimen sequenced in a study of early T cells in non-severe SARS-CoV-2 infection. MiXCR was run by TCRdb on the 5' RACE reads, yielding one entry per CDR3 protein. This sample has about 70,000 distinct CDR3 sequences; roughly 10% occur once, and the top ten carry around 5%. Sample: whole blood. The receptor source for this set is an adult who was a healthcare worker with PCR-confirmed SARS-CoV-2 infection or an uninfected control (not recorded which).

This clonotype was counted many times. The rearrangement joins TRBV19 to TRBJ2-4, with D tentatively TRBD1 (5 bases). V lost 1 base to trimming and J lost 4 bases, with 8 bases between them. CDR3 length: 14 residues. Germline V gives CDR1 LNHDA, CDR2 SQIVND (reference sequence). CDR3 sequence: CASSIGRAKNIQYF. The CDR3 DNA reads as TGTGCCAGTAGTATAGGCAGGGCGAAAAACATTCAGTACTTC. The variable domain in full, completed from reference TRBV19 and TRBJ2-4, reads DGGITQSPKYLFRKEGQNVTLSCEQNLNHDAMYWYRQDPGQGLRLIYYSQIVNDFQKGDIAEGYSVSREKKESFPLTVTSAQKNPTAFYLCASSIGRAKNIQYFGAGTRLSVL.

In its sample, this clonotype was seen many times. This chain joins TRBV12-3 or TRBV12-4 and TRBJ1-6; D is unresolved. The CDR3 loop spans 14 amino acids. Trimming stripped 6 bases from V and 7 bases from J, with 13 bases between. DNA of the CDR3: TGTGCCAGCAGGTCGACGGTGAAGAATTCACCCCTCCACTTT. This sequence encodes CASRSTVKNSPLHF.

V gene TRBV7-9 combines with J gene TRBJ1-5; unclear D gene. The CDR3 is 14 residues long. V was cut by 1 base and J by 7 bases, with 11 bases left in between. CDR1 is SEHNR and CDR2 is FQNEAQ in the germline V gene (reference sequence). The CDR3 DNA reads as TGTGCCAGCAGCTTAGGGGGAGGGCTGCAGCCCCAGCATTTT. Translated: CASSLGGGLQPQHF.

This clonotype was seen repeatedly, ten times or more. J is TRBJ1-1 and V is TRBV5-1; D might be TRBD1 (6 bases). Germline V lookup: CDR1 SGHRS, CDR2 YFSETQ. V lost 0 bases and J 5 bases, leaving 14 bases between the germline ends. This CDR3 region has 15 residues. CDR3 coding DNA: TGCGCCAGCAGCTTGGCTCCGGGGGCAGGTACTGAAGCTTTCTTT. Its protein is CASSLAPGAGTEAFF. Full variable domain (outside the CDR3, taken from reference TRBV5-1 and TRBJ1-1): KAGVTQTPRYLIKTRGQQVTLSCSPISGHRSVSWYQQTPGQGLQFLFEYFSETQRNKGNFPGRFSGRQFSNSRSEMNVSTLELGDSALYLCASSLAPGAGTEAFFGQGTRLTVV.

The rearrangement links TRBV4-2 to TRBJ2-1; 9 nucleotides line up with TRBD2. The CDR3 totals 17 residues. The V and J ends lost 1 base and 6 bases, in that order; junction bases with no gene match: 10. The germline CDR1 and CDR2 sequences are LGHNA and YNFKEQ. This CDR3 is CASSQVTRGGRGNEQFF. As DNA, the CDR3 is TGTGCCAGCAGCCAAGTTACGCGGGGGGGCCGCGGCAATGAGCAGTTCTTC.

This clonotype has a handful of counts. The rearrangement joins TRBV3-2 to TRBJ2-5; TRBD2 is the table's D call and was not checked against the DNA. TRBV3-2 is an annotated pseudogene. The CDR3 extends over 19 amino acids. This CDR3 reads CASSQDHTPGLAGAETQYF. CDR3 nucleotide sequence: TGTGCCAGCAGCCAAGACCACACCCCGGGACTAGCGGGGGCAGAGACCCAGTACTTC.

The chain couples TRBV12-3 or TRBV12-4 to TRBJ2-7; D gene unclear. The CDR3 is made up of 17 amino acids. The germline V and J ends were trimmed by 6 bases and 7 bases, with 28 bases remaining between them. CDR3 sequence: CASSDKRRGPGGLEQYF. CDR3 coding DNA: TGTGCCAGCAGCGATAAAAGGCGCGGACCCGGTGGGCTAGAGCAGTACTTC.

The table lists this clonotype with many counts. The chain carries TRBV7-3 and TRBJ2-1; 11 bases map to TRBD2. This CDR3 region has 15 residues. The J segment lost 6 bases and the V segment lost 6 bases, leaving 7 bases of the junction unmatched. CDR1 is SGHTA, CDR2 FQGTGA, per germline. The CDR3 region has the DNA TGTGCCAGCAGTTATAGCGGGGGGGCGATCAATGAGCAGTTCTTC. It is translated as CASSYSGGAINEQFF. The full variable domain, rest sourced from reference TRBV7-3 and TRBJ2-1, is GAGVSQTPSNKVTEKGKYVELRCDPISGHTALYWYRQSLGQGPEFLIYFQGTGAADDSGLPNDRFFAVRPEGSVSTLKIQRTERGDSAVYLCASSYSGGAINEQFFGPGTRLTVL.

This chain joins TRBV21-1 and TRBJ2-2; the table's D call of TRBD2 was not tested on the DNA. TRBV21-1 is noted as a pseudogene. The CDR3 covers 16 residues. The CDR3 region is CASSKASDGPTGELFF. CDR3 in DNA: TGTGCCAGCAGCAAAGCATCCGACGGCCCCACCGGGGAGCTGTTTTTT.

A few counts support this clonotype. J is TRBJ2-1 and V is TRBV7-8; 10 bases agree with TRBD2. Germline loops: CDR1 SGHVS, CDR2 FQNEAQ. Losses at the gene ends were 2 bases for V and 7 bases for J; bases not matched to a gene: 5. CDR3 length: 15 amino acids. The CDR3 loop reads CASSLQRGGRNEQFF. CDR3 bases: TGTGCCAGCAGCTTACAGCGGGGGGGCAGAAATGAGCAGTTCTTC.